The present TCR beta chain was sequenced within a study of blood T cells in healthy people across ages. In germline, CDR1 is SGHVS, CDR2 FQNEAQ. The CDR3 runs 13 residues. Then a second PCR, running roughly 7 to 11 cycles, was carried out with a sample-barcoded 5' primer and a J-beta primer mix. TCRdb reprocessed the 5' RACE reads via MiXCR and lists one record per CDR3 protein. Seen here are approximately 1,000,000 distinct CDR3 sequences, roughly two fifths observed once, and the top ten hold about 12%. Sequencing was carried out using blood. The chain combines TRBV7-8 with TRBJ2-4; TRBD2 matches at 7 bases. The assigned J gene may be wrong: the sequence end matches TRBJ2-5 better. The clonotype originates from a man between 18 and 29 years old in good health. The CDR3, as DNA: TGTGCCAGCACCACCCTAGCGGCGAAGACCCAGTACTTC. It yields the protein CASTTLAAKTQYF.